This is a list of T cell receptor beta chains from one sample in a study of T cell clonotyping in hematopoietic cell transplantation. The assay was immunoSEQ multiplex PCR, and TCRdb's table has in-frame clones only and misses some. This table has tens of thousands of clones, over 65% appearing once. The specimen was peripheral blood mononuclear cells, collected before stem cell transplant. The receptors were sampled from a woman aged 25-40 years with chronic myeloid leukemia. Some clones in this sample may be carry-over from other donors' samples. The CDR3 runs from the conserved cysteine through the conserved F or W. D genes are given only for firm matches. Rows give clone size only sometimes, using once, few, many, or a class for an expanded clone.

d_call: .; j_call: TRBJ2-7; v_call: TRBV30; clone_size: few; cdr3_nt: TGTGCCTGGTCAACCCAGGGCGCGATCGGGCAGTACTTC; cdr3_aa: CAWSTQGAIGQYF
d_call: TRBD1; j_call: TRBJ1-2; v_call: TRBV7-2; clone_size: .; cdr3_nt: TGTGCCAGCAGCCCAGCTGGGACAGGCGGGGAGGGCTACACCTTC; cdr3_aa: CASSPAGTGGEGYTF
d_call: TRBD1; j_call: TRBJ1-6; v_call: TRBV6-5; clone_size: .; cdr3_nt: TGTGCCAGCAGTTACTCGACAGGGGGTGATTCACCCCTCCACTTT; cdr3_aa: CASSYSTGGDSPLHF
d_call: TRBD1; j_call: TRBJ2-5; v_call: TRBV4-2; clone_size: .; cdr3_nt: TGTGCCAGCAGCGACAGGGGGGAGACCCAGTACTTC; cdr3_aa: CASSDRGETQYF
d_call: .; j_call: TRBJ2-4; v_call: TRBV9; clone_size: .; cdr3_nt: TGTGCCAGCAGCGCGATCGGGCAGGGGCCCAAAAACATTCAGTACTTC; cdr3_aa: CASSAIGQGPKNIQYF
d_call: .; j_call: TRBJ1-2; v_call: TRBV30; clone_size: .; cdr3_nt: TGTGCCTGGAGTTCCTCACATGGCTACACCTTC; cdr3_aa: CAWSSSHGYTF
d_call: TRBD2; j_call: TRBJ2-3; v_call: TRBV2; clone_size: .; cdr3_nt: TGTGCCAGCAGTGAACGGCGGGGGGGATCTACGCAGTATTTT; cdr3_aa: CASSERRGGSTQYF
d_call: .; j_call: TRBJ1-5; v_call: TRBV27; clone_size: .; cdr3_nt: TGTGCCAGCAGCTCGGGGAATCAGCACCAGCATTTT; cdr3_aa: CASSSGNQHQHF
d_call: .; j_call: TRBJ2-7; v_call: TRBV21-1; clone_size: .; cdr3_nt: TGTGCCAGCAGGAAAAAAGGCGGGTCCTCAGTCGTAATAAGCTACGAGCAGTACTTC; cdr3_aa: CASRKKGGSSVVISYEQYF
d_call: .; j_call: TRBJ1-2; v_call: TRBV5-4; clone_size: .; cdr3_nt: TGTGCCAGCAGCTTCCGACTAAGTAGTCACTATGGCTACACCTTC; cdr3_aa: CASSFRLSSHYGYTF
d_call: .; j_call: TRBJ2-5; v_call: TRBV4-1; clone_size: .; cdr3_nt: TGCGCCAGCAGCCAAGACATTTTGAGGGAGACCCAGTACTTC; cdr3_aa: CASSQDILRETQYF
d_call: .; j_call: TRBJ2-1; v_call: TRBV6-5; clone_size: .; cdr3_nt: TGTGCCAGCAGTTACTCGGACGAGCAGTTCTTC; cdr3_aa: CASSYSDEQFF
d_call: .; j_call: TRBJ2-1; v_call: TRBV30; clone_size: .; cdr3_nt: TGTGCCTGGAGGCCCGCTAGCCGGAATGAGCAGTTCTTC; cdr3_aa: CAWRPASRNEQFF
d_call: .; j_call: TRBJ2-5; v_call: TRBV19; clone_size: .; cdr3_nt: TGTGCCAGTAGTACCCGGGCCCGATCTTCACAAGAGACCCAGTACTTC; cdr3_aa: CASSTRARSSQETQYF
d_call: .; j_call: TRBJ1-4; v_call: TRBV11-2; clone_size: few; cdr3_nt: TGTGCCAGCAGCTTATCCCACCTAGGGGACACCTCTAATGAAAAACTGTTTTTT; cdr3_aa: CASSLSHLGDTSNEKLFF
d_call: TRBD2; j_call: TRBJ2-7; v_call: TRBV27; clone_size: .; cdr3_nt: TGTGCCAGCAGACCCGGGACTAGCGTCTACGAGCAGTACTTC; cdr3_aa: CASRPGTSVYEQYF